The 20 T cell receptor beta chains listed next were all sequenced from one sample in a study of blood T cell repertoires in COVID-19. Profiling relied on immunoSEQ multiplex PCR, and the TCRdb table lists in-frame clones only, not all of them. The table includes about 270,000 clones, 88% detected once. The sequencing input was PBMCs or T cells enriched from blood (not recorded which). The receptors originated from a woman aged 45-59 years who had recovered from COVID-19.

This chain connects TRBV5-3 to TRBJ1-2; possibly TRBD1 for D (6 bases). TRBV5-3 is labeled an ORF, and its function is uncertain. The CDR3 runs to 14 residues. V lost 3 bases and J 3 bases, leaving 12 bases between the germline ends. The CDR3 coding sequence is TGTGCCAGAAGCTGGCGGGGGGCCGACTATGGCTACACCTTC. This gives the protein CARSWRGADYGYTF.

J is TRBJ1-2 and V is TRBV28; D perhaps matches TRBD1 (5 bases). The germline V gene has CDR1 MDHEN and CDR2 SYDVKM. V was cut by 7 bases and J by 8 bases, with 17 bases left in between. This CDR3 contains 13 residues. The chain's CDR3 is CASTRGGSGGYTF. Here the CDR3 DNA reads TGTGCCAGCACTCGGGGGGGGTCGGGCGGCTACACCTTC.

With respect to this clone: The same CDR3 also results from other DNA sequences found in this sample. V and J are TRBV29-1 and TRBJ2-5, with 12 bases fitting TRBD2. The germline V gene encodes CDR1 SQVTM and CDR2 ANQGSEA. The CDR3 has 14 amino acids. After removal of 6 bases from V and 5 bases from J, the junction contained 7 bases not matched to a gene. CDR3 DNA: TGCAGCGTGCTCCTAGCGGGAGGGAAGGAGACCCAGTACTTC. It yields the protein CSVLLAGGKETQYF.

The chain is built from TRBV7-8 and TRBJ1-1; 8 nucleotides align to TRBD1. In germline, CDR1 is SGHVS, CDR2 FQNEAQ. CDR3 size: 14 residues. The V and J ends lost 5 bases and 5 bases, in that order; junction bases with no gene match: 7. The CDR3 loop is CASSRDRRRTEAFF. DNA of the CDR3: TGTGCCAGCAGCCGGGACAGGCGGCGGACTGAAGCTTTCTTT.

This clone was detected only once. The genes are TRBV28 and TRBJ1-5; 7 positions match TRBD1. The CDR3 is 15 amino acids. CDR1 MDHEN and CDR2 SYDVKM come from the germline V gene. Losses at the gene ends were 7 bases for V and 4 bases for J; bases not matched to a gene: 10. Here the CDR3 reads CASTKTGMRNQPQHF. The CDR3 DNA reads as TGTGCCAGCACCAAGACAGGGATGCGGAATCAGCCCCAGCATTTT. The whole variable domain, filled in from reference TRBV28 and TRBJ1-5, reads DVKVTQSSRYLVKRTGEKVFLECVQDMDHENMFWYRQDPGLGLRLIYFSYDVKMKEKGDIPEGYSVSREKKERFSLILESASTNQTSMYLCASTKTGMRNQPQHFGDGTRLSIL.

The chain has TRBV7-2 and TRBJ1-2; TRBD1 aligns across 11 bases. The CDR3 contains 15 residues. Unmatched junction bases numbered 2, after V lost 1 base and J lost 4 bases. Germline CDR1 and CDR2: SGHTA and FQGNSA. This chain's CDR3 is CASSLVGQGVYGYTF. CDR3 nucleotides: TGTGCCAGCAGCTTAGTGGGACAGGGGGTCTATGGCTACACCTTC.

This sequence joins TRBV25-1 and TRBJ2-1; no definite D call. In germline, CDR1 is MGHDK, CDR2 SYGVNS. V lost 4 bases, J lost 0 bases, and 13 bases lay in between. This CDR3 region has 16 residues. The CDR3 DNA reads as TGTGCCAGCAGTGGCCGGCGAGCGTCCTCCTACAATGAGCAGTTCTTC. Protein: CASSGRRASSYNEQFF.

V is TRBV12-3 or TRBV12-4 and J is TRBJ2-7, with a weak D call TRBD1 (5 bases). V dropped 3 bases and J dropped 6 bases, with 9 bases sitting between them. This CDR3 region has 12 residues. The CDR3 protein is CASSLEGVEQYF. As DNA, the CDR3 is TGTGCCAGCAGTTTGGAAGGGGTCGAGCAGTACTTC.

The chain carries TRBV9 and TRBJ2-2; 9 bases match TRBD2. V was pared by 2 bases and J by 6 bases, with 5 bases of the junction left unmatched. The germline CDR1 and CDR2 sequences are SGDLS and YYNGEE. The CDR3 covers 15 residues. The chain's CDR3 is CASSVGLASPGELFF. As DNA, the CDR3 is TGTGCCAGCAGCGTCGGACTAGCGAGCCCCGGGGAGCTGTTTTTT.

This clone was seen a handful of times. The chain joins TRBV2 to TRBJ2-7, with 8 bases identical to TRBD1. Germline trimming cut 8 bases from V and 0 bases from J; bases unmatched to any gene: 6. CDR1 and CDR2 (germline): SNHLY, FYNNEI. CDR3 length equals 14 residues. The DNA for the CDR3 is TGTGCCAGCTTCGCAGGGGGCTTCTCCTACGAGCAGTACTTC. Its protein product is CASFAGGFSYEQYF.

The CDR3 region is CASSYSVGGYTDTQYF. The CDR3 nucleotides read TGTGCCAGCAGTTACTCCGTCGGGGGATACACAGATACGCAGTATTTT. The rearrangement joins TRBV13 to TRBJ2-3, with D perhaps matching TRBD2 (6 bases). This CDR3 is 16 amino acids long. The germline V gene encodes CDR1 PRHDT and CDR2 FYEKMQ (reference sequence). V lost 6 bases, J lost 2 bases, and 18 bases lay in between.

The J gene is TRBJ1-2, the V gene TRBV29-1; no definite D call. The CDR3 consists of 13 residues. V was clipped by 6 bases and J by 7 bases, with 18 bases between them. Germline assignment: CDR1 SQVTM and CDR2 ANQGSEA. The CDR3 here is CSVRVGQDRGYTF. CDR3 in DNA: TGCAGCGTGAGGGTCGGGCAGGATCGTGGCTACACCTTC.

The V gene is TRBV5-4, the J gene TRBJ1-4; D perhaps matches TRBD1 (5 bases). Germline CDR1 SGHNT, CDR2 YYREEE (reference sequence). The V and J ends lost 3 bases and 2 bases respectively, with 14 bases between them. The CDR3 covers 16 residues. CDR3 region: CASSSTGRGTNEKLFF. The CDR3 DNA sequence: TGTGCCAGCAGCTCTACCGGGCGGGGGACTAATGAAAAACTGTTTTTT.

The V and J genes are TRBV5-1 and TRBJ2-3; possible D gene TRBD2, 6 bases. Germline loops: CDR1 SGHRS, CDR2 YFSETQ. This CDR3 comprises 15 residues. With 4 bases removed from V and 0 bases from J, the gap between germline ends came to 12 bases. The CDR3 is CASSTPGTSTDTQYF. The DNA of the CDR3 is TGCGCCAGCAGCACCCCCGGGACTAGCACAGATACGCAGTATTTT.

The chain is built from TRBV6-2 or TRBV6-3 and TRBJ2-7; 9 bases are a match to TRBD1. The CDR3 runs 15 residues. The V gene end was trimmed by 7 bases and the J gene end by 2 bases; junction bases not matched to a gene: 9. Germline V gene sequence: CDR1 MNHEY, CDR2 SVGEGT. The CDR3 bases are TGTGCCAGCACCCCGGACAGGGGCCAAACCTACGAGCAGTACTTC. This encodes CASTPDRGQTYEQYF.

The chain carries TRBV4-2 and TRBJ2-7, with 7 bases fitting TRBD1. With 0 bases clipped from V and 3 bases from J, the junction kept 11 bases outside the gene matches. The CDR3 length is 17 residues. The germline gives CDR1 LGHNA, CDR2 YNFKEQ. The CDR3: CASSQDRSQGVVYEQYF. In DNA, the CDR3 is TGTGCCAGCAGCCAAGATCGGTCGCAGGGGGTGGTCTACGAGCAGTACTTC.

This rearrangement joins TRBV2 to TRBJ2-1; D not resolved. The V gene lost 8 bases and the J gene lost 6 bases, with 8 bases spanning the gap. There are 11 residues in the CDR3. Germline V gene sequence: CDR1 SNHLY, CDR2 FYNNEI. Written as DNA, the CDR3 is TGTGCCAGCTTCTTTGTCAATGAGCAGTTCTTC. This encodes CASFFVNEQFF. The entire variable domain, with the rest obtained from reference TRBV2 and TRBJ2-1, is as follows: EPEVTQTPSHQVTQMGQEVILRCVPISNHLYFYWYRQILGQKVEFLVSFYNNEISEKSEIFDDQFSVERPDGSNFTLKIRSTKLEDSAMYFCASFFVNEQFFGPGTRLTVL.

The chain employs TRBV7-9 and TRBJ1-4; D is uncertain. The length of the CDR3 is 13 residues. Trimming stripped 1 base from V and 8 bases from J, with 8 bases between. Germline V CDR1 and CDR2: SEHNR, FQNEAQ (reference sequence). The CDR3 sequence is CASSLGGGEKLFF. Here the CDR3 DNA reads TGTGCCAGCAGCTTAGGAGGCGGCGAAAAACTGTTTTTT.

V usage is TRBV10-3 and J usage is TRBJ2-3; weak D call: TRBD2 (5 bases). Per germline, CDR1 ENHRY and CDR2 SYGVKD. The CDR3 contains 14 residues. The germline V and J ends were trimmed by 4 bases and 1 base, with 9 bases remaining between them. The CDR3 DNA reads TGTGCCATCAGTGTCGGAGGTCGCACAGATACGCAGTATTTT. As protein: CAISVGGRTDTQYF.

This rearrangement joins TRBV9 to TRBJ2-7, with 8 bases lining up with TRBD2. V shed 3 bases, J shed 0 bases, and the junction held 2 bases outside the gene matches. Germline lookup yields CDR1 SGDLS and CDR2 YYNGEE. The CDR3 sequence is 14 residues long. In nucleotides, the CDR3 is TGTGCCAGCAGCGCGGGAGGGCCCTCCTACGAGCAGTACTTC. This translates into CASSAGGPSYEQYF.